The 4 T cell receptor beta chains listed next were all sequenced from one sample in a study of blood T cell repertoires in COVID-19. Profiled with immunoSEQ multiplex PCR; TCRdb holds only in-frame clones, not every one. The table shows 330,000 or so clones, with more than 90% occurring only once. The sample taken for sequencing was PBMCs or T cells enriched from blood (not recorded which). The receptor set was obtained from a woman in her 30s who had recovered from COVID-19.

The sample holds a few counts of this clone. The chain combines TRBV4-3 with TRBJ2-3; TRBD2 aligns across 7 bases. CDR1 is LGHNA, CDR2 YSLEER, per germline. V shed 5 bases and J 4 bases; nucleotides not matched to a gene: 9. This CDR3 comprises 15 residues. The CDR3 nucleotides read TGCGCCAGCAGCGTCAGGAACCGGGGGGCAGATACGCAGTATTTT. As protein: CASSVRNRGADTQYF.

The chain employs TRBV7-6 and TRBJ2-1, with 10 bases identical to TRBD1. The germline CDR1 and CDR2 sequences are SGHVS and FNYEAQ. With V trimmed by 3 bases and J by 8 bases, 16 bases remained unmatched. The CDR3 has 18 residues. The DNA for the CDR3 is TGTGCCAGCAGCTTGGGTGGTTGGGGGACAGGGGCTTTGGATGAGCAGTTCTTC. It translates to CASSLGGWGTGALDEQFF.

The rearrangement joins TRBV3-1 (or the pseudogene TRBV3-2) to TRBJ1-2; D not certain. V lost 4 bases, J lost 7 bases, and 13 bases lay in between. The CDR3 runs 13 residues. CDR1 and CDR2 from the germline V gene are LGHDT and YNNKEL (reference sequence). CDR3 protein: CASSPRGSVGYTF. For the CDR3, the DNA is TGTGCCAGCAGCCCCCGCGGATCTGTTGGCTACACCTTC.

The chain uses TRBV5-1 and TRBJ1-3, with D unresolved. The CDR3 length is 18 residues. V was trimmed by 4 bases and J by 0 bases, leaving 20 bases between them. CDR1 and CDR2 (germline): SGHRS, YFSETQ. CDR3 DNA sequence: TGCGCCAGCAGCGTATCAGCCGGGATCTCTAACTCTGGAAACACCATATATTTT. This translates into CASSVSAGISNSGNTIYF.